This TCR beta chain was sequenced during a study of cytomegalovirus exposure and HLA in healthy donors. V lost 6 bases, J lost 13 bases, and 21 bases lay in between. This CDR3 has 14 residues. The germline V gene has CDR1 SGHAT and CDR2 FQNNGV. This PCR relied on a set of 60 Vbeta primers and 13 Jbeta primers. Clones were read by immunoSEQ multiplex PCR, and TCRdb kept only the in-frame ones, dropping some. The sample consists of some 130,000 clones, more than 75% of them appearing once. The V call is TRBV11-2, the J call TRBJ1-4, with unresolved D. Sequenced sample: PBMCs. The clonotype originates from a female donor in good health and CMV-seronegative. The CDR3 nucleotides are TGTGCCAGCAGTCGTTTCGGAGCCCAGATTGGACTGTTTTTT. Translating it yields CASSRFGAQIGLFF.